This paragraph covers one T cell receptor (beta chain) sequence. What antigen it recognizes has not been identified. The input lacks base qualities; no much larger clone sits a single base away. In the same sample, other DNA sequences code for this CDR3. The data originate from a study of shared clonotypes between healthy human individuals (dated by TCRdb to the early 2020s). Context from the whole study: The cohort comprised a couple of women and a few men aged 18 to 49 years. For each donor, three plates each were used for CD4 naive and CD4 memory, two plates were used for CD8 naive, and one plate was used for CD8 memory. Blood TCR repertoires of roughly 5 healthy adults were deeply sequenced to estimate repertoire size and the extent of clonotype sharing between individuals. To increase sequencing depth and limit assay-specific biases, different laboratories used diverse techniques to prepare libraries and sequence TCR repertoires. Each donor's leukapheresis produced roughly between roughly 0.85 and 10 billion PBMCs.

Trimming at the junction amounts to 0 bases on V and 1 base on J, and the germline ends lie 8 bases apart. The CDR3 starts with the cysteine, ends with the phenylalanine, and has 15 residues. Of the read, only the CDR3 DNA is kept; its 45 bases are in frame from base 1. From a lookup of the germline V gene, CDR1 and CDR2 are SGHRS and YFSETQ. TCR CDR3 regions were amplified from genomic DNA by multiplex PCR using the deep immunoSEQ assay. For each cell subset, the extracted genomic DNA was distributed evenly across all wells of several immunoSEQ 96-well plates, and each plate served as one replicate. For sorted subsets, roughly 200 ng genomic DNA, equal to 30,000 or so T cell genomes, was loaded into each replicate PCR. Purified libraries were quantified with a Qubit 3.0 fluorometer, sized on a Bioanalyzer 2100, and re-quantified with the KAPA Library Quantification kit. Each immunoSEQ 96-well plate was sequenced on its own single-read 150-cycle Illumina NextSeq 550 flow cell. On the authors' methods: Because only junctional sequences without quality scores were contained in the immunoSEQ output, filtering matching that applied to full-length reads could not be performed. To assign V/J genes and CDR3, sequences were annotated using PyIR, a Python wrapper for IgBLAST v1.9, with IMGT germline references. Reads with weak V/J assignments (E-value above 1e-6), missing CDR3, stop codons, out-of-frame junctions, or ambiguous translated residues were removed. V3J clonotypes were defined as sequences sharing an identical inferred V gene, J gene, and CDR3 amino acid sequence. To compute the percentage overlap between repertoires, the number of shared unique clonotypes was divided by the size of the smaller repertoire. Repertoire richness was assessed with RTK rarefaction, the Chao1 estimator, and Recon v2.1 estimates of unobserved clonotypes. OLGA was used to compute generation probabilities for all TCRbeta clonotypes that the gDNA method yielded from several donors. In its TCRdb copy, this immuneACCESS table keeps in-frame sequences only and misses some clones. Where compared with another copy, unresolved V genes explain less than half of these, and the others have no known cause. D and trimming were read from the DNA, whereas the V and J calls and clone size are those reported in that table. A total of roughly 2.2 million clones appear in this sample, approximately 95% of them only once. Together, the top ten hold 0.3% to 0.4% of the sample.

Healthy HIV-negative adults with no recently reported acute infections or vaccinations were included as donors. All donors were Caucasian adults living in Nashville, Tennessee, USA. CD4+ T cells were enriched through magnetic negative selection, after which naive cells were positively selected on CD45RA and the remaining negative fraction served as the memory subset. Blood was obtained by leukapheresis, after which PBMCs were separated by Ficoll-Histopaque density gradient centrifugation and cryopreserved in liquid nitrogen vapor phase. Purity and quantity of every magnetically sorted T cell population were checked by analytical flow cytometry. Genomic DNA was isolated from every sorted fraction and measured by UV absorbance on a Nanodrop 2000c. What the work shows at the level of the full study, not this receptor alone: The small number of donors limited the genetic and exposure-history diversity represented. Larger estimated clonotype richness was generally found for naive subsets than for memory subsets. Compared with non-shared clonotypes, the clonotypes found in all four sorted-subset donors had higher generation probabilities. Across four donors, around 5.4% of naive CD4, roughly 3.5% of naive CD8, under 2.5% of memory CD4, and approximately 0.4% of memory CD8 clonotypes were shared. Pairwise subsampling indicated that sequencing depth was expected to affect the degree of clonotype sharing among donors. Sampling was restricted to blood, and TCR repertoires in tissue are likely to differ from TCR repertoires in blood. Rarefaction of sorted-subset datasets indicated incomplete sequencing despite the large sequencing depth.

This sequence was found in a man aged 18-30 years in good health. Some clones in this sample may be carry-over from other donors' samples. The source material was naive CD4+ T cells from PBMCs. This sample's cell subset or site label indicates: CD45RA+ positively selected. The chain joins TRBV5-1 to TRBJ1-5; the D gene identity is not certain. The nucleotide sequence is TGCGCCAGCAGCTTGGAGGGTGGGAGCAATCAGCCCCAGCATTTT. The encoded protein is CASSLEGGSNQPQHF.